This passage covers 2 T cell receptor beta chains from one sample sequenced in a study of OX40 agonist ivuxolimab in advanced cancers. The data were produced by immunoSEQ multiplex PCR, yet TCRdb's version contains in-frame clones alone and is incomplete. The data contain some 80,000 clones, around 90% of them singletons. The sample here was CD4+ or CD8+ T cells sorted from blood, taken in a trial of the OX40 agonist ivuxolimab. These receptors all stem from an adult with an advanced solid tumor such as melanoma, head and neck, liver or kidney cancer.

The chain employs TRBV7-9 and TRBJ1-3; maybe TRBD1 (5 bases). This CDR3 is 18 amino acids long. Trimming pared 1 base from V and 0 bases from J, leaving 16 bases between. CDR1 is SEHNR and CDR2 is FQNEAQ in the germline V gene (reference sequence). The CDR3 nucleotides are TGTGCCAGCAGCTTAGTTGAGGGGCGACTACTCTCTGGAAACACCATATATTTT. This translates into CASSLVEGRLLSGNTIYF.

V gene TRBV5-1 combines with J gene TRBJ1-6, with 8 positions matching TRBD1. The trim removed 3 bases at V and 7 bases at J, leaving 6 bases unmatched. CDR3 length: 15 amino acids. The germline gives CDR1 SGHRS, CDR2 YFSETQ. CDR3 bases: TGCGCCAGCAGCTCTGGGGGACAGGTGAATTCACCCCTCCACTTT. Its protein is CASSSGGQVNSPLHF.